This TCR beta chain was sequenced for a study of identical twins. V was shortened by 5 bases and J by 1 base, with 12 bases between the two germline ends. The CDR3 covers 15 residues. MiXCR, applied by TCRdb to the 5' RACE reads, yields one record per CDR3 protein. Seen here are over 600,000 distinct CDR3 sequences, approximately 22% observed once, and the top ten hold 4% to 5.5%. The data were also submitted as part of a second study, on T cells expressing NK-cell markers. That paper notes: In a handful of donors, dominant CD3+CD56+NKG2C+ clones formed roughly 1.0-7.5% of CD8+ cells.

The receptor comes from a woman aged 18 to 35 in good health. Sequenced material: PBMCs. The chain carries TRBV12-3 or TRBV12-4 and TRBJ1-5; tentative D call: TRBD1 (6 bases). CDR3 protein: CASSPDRLSNQPQHF. The CDR3 nucleotides are TGTGCCAGCAGTCCCGACAGGTTGAGCAATCAGCCCCAGCATTTT.